This T cell receptor beta chain comes out of a study of T cell repertoires in cytomegalovirus infection. Study in general: In public TCR beta signatures, there were indications of both CMV infection and matching HLA type.

Per germline, CDR1 SGHTA and CDR2 FQGNSA. The germline V and J ends were trimmed by 5 bases and 6 bases, with 11 bases remaining between them. The CDR3 runs to 12 residues. This clonotype was seen only a few times. Its antigen is undetermined. One entry per CDR3 protein, called by TCRdb with MiXCR from the reads. The sample carries tens of thousands of distinct CDR3 sequences, 33% recorded once. The receptor was isolated from a human donor in good health (CMV status not recorded). Some clones in this sample may be carry-over from other donors' samples. The specimen was PBMCs, sequenced either directly or after in vitro stimulation (not recorded which). The genes are TRBV7-2 and TRBJ2-7, with a weak D call TRBD1 (5 bases). CDR3 residues: CASSPQGSEQYF. The CDR3 DNA follows: TGTGCCAGCAGCCCGCAGGGCTCCGAGCAGTACTTC.